This TCR beta chain appears in the sequencing data of a study of T cells in Graves' hyperthyroidism and ophthalmopathy. Amplification of TCR beta CDR3 regions was performed using RNA transcripts as template. First-round RT-PCR targeting the TCR CDR3 was performed with the HTBI primer set. TCRdb reprocessed the multiplex PCR reads with MiXCR, giving one entry per CDR3 protein. The table lists fewer than 450,000 distinct CDR3 sequences, over 11% of them singletons. Uncontrolled infection, other autoimmune disease, pregnancy or lactation excluded patients. Diagnosing involved the use of clinical symptoms, serum thyroxine and TRAb, thyroid ultrasound and orbital computed tomography. Study findings and constraints: Researchers found most expanded thyroid clonotypes above 0.001 in blood as well. Ophthalmopathy was predicted by the model a median of approximately 6.6 months ahead of onset.

Per the germline V gene, CDR1 is LGHDT and CDR2 is YNNKEL (reference sequence). The CDR3 runs to 16 residues. After removal of 0 bases from V and 3 bases from J, the junction contained 7 bases not matched to a gene. This clonotype was counted at least ten times. Its antigen remains unknown. The sequenced sample was blood. V gene TRBV3-1 combines with J gene TRBJ2-7, with 8 bases aligning to TRBD2. This clonotype was sampled from a man aged 45 to 65 with Graves' ophthalmopathy. Here the CDR3 reads CASSQELFLAGYEQYF. In nucleotides, the CDR3 is TGTGCCAGCAGCCAAGAACTCTTCCTAGCGGGCTACGAGCAGTACTTC.